This T cell receptor (beta chain) was identified during a study of T cell responses to AZD1222 COVID-19 vaccine. Second doses that came at about 4 or about 12 weeks were put together. The V end lost 4 bases, the J end lost 3 bases, and 12 bases lay between the germline ends. This CDR3 spans 13 amino acids. Looked up from germline, CDR1 is GTSNPN and CDR2 is SVGIG (reference sequence). TCRdb's table, derived via immunoSEQ multiplex PCR, lists solely in-frame clones and lacks some. Of some 120,000 clones in the sample, roughly 93% are singletons; the top ten hold approximately 1.4%. General observations from the study: A mostly white British donor set with more females was recruited, and clonal diversity was possibly underestimated.

In the case of this clone: What it recognizes is unknown.

The sample here was peripheral blood, taken 28 days after the second AZD1222 dose. The rearrangement uses TRBV30 and TRBJ1-1; D is possibly TRBD1 (5 bases). The sequence was obtained from an adult who received the AZD1222 COVID-19 vaccine. The CDR3 loop reads CAWTRGGDTEAFF. Here the CDR3 DNA reads TGTGCCTGGACACGGGGAGGGGACACTGAAGCTTTCTTT.